A selection of T cell receptor beta chains follows, all from one sample in a study of T-cell reconstitution after alpha-beta-depleted transplantation in children. TCRdb fed the PCR reads into MiXCR, producing one record per CDR3 protein. Among a few hundred thousand distinct CDR3 sequences listed, 13% were seen once. The specimen comprised PBMCs, mostly from graft donor cells, sampled 360 days after TCRalphabeta/CD19-depleted stem cell transplant. These receptors came from a male patient aged 5 to 17 who had a stem cell transplant for acute myeloid leukemia, so the T cells may come from the graft donor. Both conserved end residues are part of each CDR3.

v_call cdr3_aa
TRBV5-1 CASSKTLNTGELFF
TRBV5-5 CASLETAGAKWNEQFF
TRBV7-9 CASSLGTGTWSTDTQYF
TRBV29-1 CSVEGRGPTYEQYF
TRBV28 CASFPARWDTQYF
TRBV12-3/TRBV12-4 CASSLTGADSPLHF
TRBV29-1 CSVRLRDRVREQYF
TRBV11-2 CASSLVSLAGGFEIHEQYF
TRBV7-6 CASSFWTGSYEQYF
TRBV28 CASSYTTGWRNEQYF
TRBV12-3/TRBV12-4 CASRKAGLVRGSYEQYF